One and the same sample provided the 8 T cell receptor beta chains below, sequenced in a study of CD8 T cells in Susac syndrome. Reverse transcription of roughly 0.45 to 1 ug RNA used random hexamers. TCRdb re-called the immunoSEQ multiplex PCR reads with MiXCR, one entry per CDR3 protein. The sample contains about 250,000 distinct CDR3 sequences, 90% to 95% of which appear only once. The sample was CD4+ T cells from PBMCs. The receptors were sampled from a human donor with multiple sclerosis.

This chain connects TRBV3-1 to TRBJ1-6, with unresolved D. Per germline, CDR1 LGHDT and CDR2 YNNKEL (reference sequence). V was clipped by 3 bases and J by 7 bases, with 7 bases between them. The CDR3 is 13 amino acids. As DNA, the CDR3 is TGTGCCAGCAGCCACGGAGGGAATTCACCCCTCCACTTT. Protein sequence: CASSHGGNSPLHF.

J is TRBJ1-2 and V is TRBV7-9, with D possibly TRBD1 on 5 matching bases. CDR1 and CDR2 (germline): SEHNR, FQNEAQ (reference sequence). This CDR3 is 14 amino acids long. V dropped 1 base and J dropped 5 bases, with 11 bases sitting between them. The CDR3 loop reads CASSLGQMSYGYTF. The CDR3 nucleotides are TGTGCCAGCAGCTTAGGACAGATGAGTTATGGCTACACCTTC.

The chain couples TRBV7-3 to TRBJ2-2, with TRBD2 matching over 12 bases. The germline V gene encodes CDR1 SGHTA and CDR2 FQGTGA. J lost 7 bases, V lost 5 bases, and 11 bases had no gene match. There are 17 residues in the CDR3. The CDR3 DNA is TGTGCCAGCAGCCCGAGGGGTCTAGCGGGGGGGAACGGGGAGCTGTTTTTT. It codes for CASSPRGLAGGNGELFF.

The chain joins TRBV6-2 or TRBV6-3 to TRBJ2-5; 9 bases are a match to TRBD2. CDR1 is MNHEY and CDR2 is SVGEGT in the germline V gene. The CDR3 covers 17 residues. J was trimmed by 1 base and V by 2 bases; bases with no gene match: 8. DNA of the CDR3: TGTGCCAGCAGTTACCCCCGGACTAGCGAAATCCAAGAGACCCAGTACTTC. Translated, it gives CASSYPRTSEIQETQYF.

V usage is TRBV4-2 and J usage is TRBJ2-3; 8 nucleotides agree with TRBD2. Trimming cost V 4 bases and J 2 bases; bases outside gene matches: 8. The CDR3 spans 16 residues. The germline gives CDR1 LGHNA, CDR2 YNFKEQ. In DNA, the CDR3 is TGTGCCAGCAGCCCCAGACGAGCGGGGGTCACAGATACGCAGTATTTT. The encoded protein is CASSPRRAGVTDTQYF.

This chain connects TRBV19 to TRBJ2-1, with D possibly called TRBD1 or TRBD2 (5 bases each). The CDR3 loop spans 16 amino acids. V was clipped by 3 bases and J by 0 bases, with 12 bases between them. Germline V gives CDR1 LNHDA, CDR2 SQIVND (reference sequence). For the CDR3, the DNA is TGTGCCAGTAGTATTATTAAGGGGAGCTCCTACAATGAGCAGTTCTTC. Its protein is CASSIIKGSSYNEQFF.

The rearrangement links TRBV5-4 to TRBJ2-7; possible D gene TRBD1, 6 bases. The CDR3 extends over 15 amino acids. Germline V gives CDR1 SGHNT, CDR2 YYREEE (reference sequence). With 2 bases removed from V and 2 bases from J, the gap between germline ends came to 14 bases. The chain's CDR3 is CASSFSPQGPYEQYV. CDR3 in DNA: TGTGCCAGCAGCTTCTCGCCACAGGGCCCCTACGAGCAGTACGTC.

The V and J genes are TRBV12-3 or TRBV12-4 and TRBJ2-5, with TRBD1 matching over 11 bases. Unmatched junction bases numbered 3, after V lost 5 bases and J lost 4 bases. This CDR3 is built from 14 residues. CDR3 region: CASSPDRGPETQYF. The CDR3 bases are TGTGCCAGCAGTCCGGACAGGGGGCCAGAGACCCAGTACTTC.